Included here is one T cell receptor (beta chain) sequence, with context. Its matching antigen is unknown. The V and J ends lost 7 bases and 5 bases, in that order; junction bases with no gene match: 5. Germline lookup yields CDR1 SGDLS and CDR2 YYNGEE. The CDR3 spans 12 residues. Extraction and reverse transcription of RNA yielded cDNA as the sequencing template. Repertoires were generated with immunoSEQ multiplex PCR, while TCRdb's copy carries only in-frame clones and drops some. The sample contains about 30,000 clones, approximately 56% of which appear only once. Sorting of PBMCs yielded the CD4+ and CD8+ T cells. These data are taken from a study of CD8+ T cells in alopecia areata. The study, taken as a whole, reports: Alopecia totalis/universalis scalp especially showed more expanded CD8+ clones than normal scalp.

Sequenced material: NKG2D-high CD8+ T cells sorted from blood. The sequence came from a human donor with alopecia areata. This chain uses TRBV9 with TRBJ2-5, with 7 positions matching TRBD2. The CDR3 DNA is TGTGCCAGCCAAGGGCGGGGGGAGACCCAGTACTTC. Translated, it gives CASQGRGETQYF.